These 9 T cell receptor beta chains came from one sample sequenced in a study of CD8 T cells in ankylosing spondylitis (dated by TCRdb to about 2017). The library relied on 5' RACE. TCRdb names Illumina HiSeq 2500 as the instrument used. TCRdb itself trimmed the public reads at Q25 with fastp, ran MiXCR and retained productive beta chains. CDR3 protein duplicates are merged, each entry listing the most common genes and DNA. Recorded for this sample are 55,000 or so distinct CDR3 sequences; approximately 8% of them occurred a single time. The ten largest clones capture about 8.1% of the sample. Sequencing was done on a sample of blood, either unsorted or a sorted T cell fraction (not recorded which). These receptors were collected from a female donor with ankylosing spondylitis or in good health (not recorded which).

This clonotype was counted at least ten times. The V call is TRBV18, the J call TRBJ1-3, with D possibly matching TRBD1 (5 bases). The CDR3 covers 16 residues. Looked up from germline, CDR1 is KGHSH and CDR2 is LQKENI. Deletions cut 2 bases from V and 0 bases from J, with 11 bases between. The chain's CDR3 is CASSPSDSISGNTIYF. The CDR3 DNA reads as TGTGCCAGCTCACCATCCGACAGTATCTCTGGAAACACCATATATTTT.

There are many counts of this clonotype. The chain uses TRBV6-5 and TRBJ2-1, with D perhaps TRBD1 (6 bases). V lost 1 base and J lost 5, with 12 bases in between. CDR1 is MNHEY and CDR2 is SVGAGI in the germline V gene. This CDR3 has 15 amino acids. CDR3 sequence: CASSYWGRPDNEQFF. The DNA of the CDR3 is TGTGCCAGCAGTTACTGGGGGCGGCCAGACAATGAGCAGTTCTTC.

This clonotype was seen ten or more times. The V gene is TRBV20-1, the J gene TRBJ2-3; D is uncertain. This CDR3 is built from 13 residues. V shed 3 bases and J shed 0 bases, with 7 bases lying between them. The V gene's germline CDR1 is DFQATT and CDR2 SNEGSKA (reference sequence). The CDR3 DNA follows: TGCAGTGCTAGGAGACCAAGCACAGATACGCAGTATTTT. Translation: CSARRPSTDTQYF.

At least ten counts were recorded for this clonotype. The DNA for the CDR3 is TGTGCCAGCAGTTACCCGGGACAGGGATCTTCCCGTCGAACTGAAGCTTTCTTT. The encoded protein is CASSYPGQGSSRRTEAFF. V usage is TRBV12-3 or TRBV12-4 and J usage is TRBJ1-1; 9 bases match TRBD1. The CDR3 extends over 18 amino acids. Trimming removed 4 bases from V and 5 bases from J; junction bases left unmatched: 17.

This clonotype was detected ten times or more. The CDR3 bases are TGCAGTGCTAGAGATTACGTGGACTCTAACTATGGCTACACCTTC. This codes for CSARDYVDSNYGYTF. The J gene is TRBJ1-2, the V gene TRBV20-1; D ambiguous. Deletions cut 0 bases from V and 0 bases from J, with 11 bases between. The CDR3 runs 15 residues. The germline CDR1 and CDR2 sequences are DFQATT and SNEGSKA (reference sequence).

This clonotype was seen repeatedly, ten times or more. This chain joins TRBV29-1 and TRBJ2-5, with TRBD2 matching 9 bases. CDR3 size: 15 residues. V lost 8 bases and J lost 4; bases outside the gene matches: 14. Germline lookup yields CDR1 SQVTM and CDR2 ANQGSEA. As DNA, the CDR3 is TGCAGCCCAACATTGGCGGGGGGGCCGAGAGAGACCCAGTACTTC. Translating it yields CSPTLAGGPRETQYF.

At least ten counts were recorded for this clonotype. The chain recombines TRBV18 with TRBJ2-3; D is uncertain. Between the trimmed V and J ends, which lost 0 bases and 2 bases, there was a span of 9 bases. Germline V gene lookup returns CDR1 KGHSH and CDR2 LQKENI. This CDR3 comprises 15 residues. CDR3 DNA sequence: TGTGCCAGCTCACCACCGAACCAACCCACAGATACGCAGTATTTT. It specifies CASSPPNQPTDTQYF.

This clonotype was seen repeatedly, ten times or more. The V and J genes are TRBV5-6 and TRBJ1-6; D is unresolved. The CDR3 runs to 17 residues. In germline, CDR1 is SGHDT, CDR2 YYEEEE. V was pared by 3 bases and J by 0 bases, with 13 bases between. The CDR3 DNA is TGTGCCAGCAGCTCTTCACCCCCAAGCTCCTATAATTCACCCCTCCACTTT. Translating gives CASSSSPPSSYNSPLHF.

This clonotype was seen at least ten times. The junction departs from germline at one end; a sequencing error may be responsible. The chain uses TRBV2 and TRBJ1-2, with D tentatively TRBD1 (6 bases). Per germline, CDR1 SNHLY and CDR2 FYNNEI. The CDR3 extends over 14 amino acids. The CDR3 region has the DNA TGTGCCAGCAGTGAAAATACAGGGCTGTATGTCTACACCTTC. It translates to CASSENTGLYVYTF.